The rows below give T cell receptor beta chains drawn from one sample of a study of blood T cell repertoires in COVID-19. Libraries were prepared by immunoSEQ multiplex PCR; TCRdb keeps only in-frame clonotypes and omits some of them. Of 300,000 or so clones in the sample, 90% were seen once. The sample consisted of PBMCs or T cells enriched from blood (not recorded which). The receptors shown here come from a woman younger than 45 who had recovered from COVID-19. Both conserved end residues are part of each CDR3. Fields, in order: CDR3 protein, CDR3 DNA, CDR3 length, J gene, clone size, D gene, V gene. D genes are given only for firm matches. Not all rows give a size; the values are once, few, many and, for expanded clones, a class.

CDR3: CASSRGGGSTDTQYF
DNA: TGTGCCAGCAGCCGCGGGGGCGGATCCACAGATACGCAGTATTTT
length: 15
J: TRBJ2-3
size: .
D: .
V: TRBV7-3

CDR3: CATSKSGTEYGYTF
DNA: TGTGCCACCAGCAAATCCGGGACAGAGTATGGCTACACCTTC
length: 14
J: TRBJ1-2
size: .
D: TRBD1
V: TRBV15

CDR3: CASSSRTGGWTDTQYF
DNA: TGTGCCAGCAGCTCCCGGACAGGGGGCTGGACAGATACGCAGTATTTT
length: 16
J: TRBJ2-3
size: .
D: TRBD1
V: TRBV7-9

CDR3: CAISGAGQQETQYF
DNA: TGTGCCATCAGTGGGGCAGGCCAGCAAGAGACCCAGTACTTC
length: 14
J: TRBJ2-5
size: .
D: .
V: TRBV10-3

CDR3: CASSRLAGGTDTQYF
DNA: TGTGCCAGCAGTCGACTAGCGGGAGGCACAGATACGCAGTATTTT
length: 15
J: TRBJ2-3
size: .
D: TRBD2
V: TRBV11-3

CDR3: CASRLALSSTDTQYF
DNA: TGTGCCAGTAGACTAGCGCTATCTAGCACAGATACGCAGTATTTT
length: 15
J: TRBJ2-3
size: .
D: TRBD2
V: TRBV19

CDR3: CASSSGLAGSDTQYF
DNA: TGTGCCAGCAGTTCAGGACTAGCGGGATCAGATACGCAGTATTTT
length: 15
J: TRBJ2-3
size: .
D: TRBD2
V: TRBV6-5

CDR3: CASSQGHDLGKLFF
DNA: TGCGCCAGCAGCCAAGGTCACGATCTAGGAAAACTGTTTTTT
length: 14
J: TRBJ1-4
size: .
D: .
V: TRBV4-3

CDR3: CASRMTNYNEQFF
DNA: TGTGCCAGTAGAATGACTAACTACAATGAGCAGTTCTTC
length: 13
J: TRBJ2-1
size: .
D: .
V: TRBV19

CDR3: CASSPTRTTLGQGYTF
DNA: TGTGCCAGCAGCCCTACTAGGACGACGCTCGGCCAGGGCTACACCTTC
length: 16
J: TRBJ1-2
size: .
D: .
V: TRBV3-1/TRBV3-2

CDR3: CAISDRVQPQHF
DNA: TGTGCCATCAGCGACAGGGTGCAGCCCCAGCATTTT
length: 12
J: TRBJ1-5
size: .
D: TRBD1
V: TRBV10-3

CDR3: CSAGDRVEQFF
DNA: TGCAGTGCGGGGGACAGGGTTGAGCAGTTCTTC
length: 11
J: TRBJ2-1
size: .
D: TRBD1
V: TRBV20-1

CDR3: CASTVSGGSTDTQYF
DNA: TGTGCCAGCACCGTTAGCGGGGGGAGCACAGATACGCAGTATTTT
length: 15
J: TRBJ2-3
size: once
D: TRBD2
V: TRBV6-5

CDR3: CASSLDIRTSGREWNEQFF
DNA: TGTGCCAGCAGCTTGGACATACGGACTAGCGGGAGAGAGTGGAATGAGCAGTTCTTC
length: 19
J: TRBJ2-1
size: .
D: TRBD2
V: TRBV5-6

CDR3: CASTQAATENSPLHF
DNA: TGTGCCAGCACCCAAGCGGCAACTGAAAATTCACCCCTCCACTTT
length: 15
J: TRBJ1-6
size: .
D: .
V: TRBV11-2

CDR3: CASSLGAGAGETQYF
DNA: TGTGCCAGCAGCTTAGGAGCGGGGGCCGGAGAGACCCAGTACTTC
length: 15
J: TRBJ2-5
size: .
D: TRBD2
V: TRBV11-3

CDR3: CASQKTPGQGEETQYF
DNA: TGTGCCAGCCAAAAGACCCCTGGACAGGGGGAAGAGACCCAGTACTTC
length: 16
J: TRBJ2-5
size: .
D: TRBD1
V: TRBV11-1

CDR3: CATSRDQYRGDTEAFF
DNA: TGTGCCACCAGCAGAGATCAATACAGGGGTGATACTGAAGCTTTCTTT
length: 16
J: TRBJ1-1
size: .
D: TRBD1
V: TRBV15

CDR3: CASRAEGGEQYF
DNA: TGTGCCAGTAGAGCCGAAGGGGGTGAGCAGTACTTC
length: 12
J: TRBJ2-7
size: .
D: .
V: TRBV19

CDR3: CASSPDRHTRTDTQYF
DNA: TGTGCCAGCAGCCCTGACAGACACACCCGCACAGATACGCAGTATTTT
length: 16
J: TRBJ2-3
size: .
D: .
V: TRBV6-4

CDR3: CASRTGANTGELFF
DNA: TGTGCCAGTAGGACAGGGGCGAACACCGGGGAGCTGTTTTTT
length: 14
J: TRBJ2-2
size: .
D: TRBD1
V: TRBV19

CDR3: CASSTPGQGKSETQYF
DNA: TGTGCCAGTAGTACGCCGGGACAGGGGAAGTCAGAGACCCAGTACTTC
length: 16
J: TRBJ2-5
size: .
D: TRBD1
V: TRBV19

CDR3: CASSEAGAGGYGYTF
DNA: TGTGCCAGCAGTGAAGCCGGGGCAGGGGGCTATGGCTACACCTTC
length: 15
J: TRBJ1-2
size: .
D: TRBD1
V: TRBV28

CDR3: CASSPYAGAIRSNIQYF
DNA: TGTGCCAGCTCACCATATGCAGGGGCGATAAGGTCGAACATTCAGTACTTC
length: 17
J: TRBJ2-4
size: .
D: .
V: TRBV18

CDR3: CASSYAGQGGYEQYF
DNA: TGTGCCAGCAGTTATGCGGGACAGGGTGGCTACGAGCAGTACTTC
length: 15
J: TRBJ2-7
size: once
D: TRBD1
V: TRBV6-5

CDR3: CASGGPLGSPLHF
DNA: TGTGCCAGCGGGGGCCCCCTGGGTTCACCCCTCCACTTT
length: 13
J: TRBJ1-6
size: .
D: .
V: TRBV27

CDR3: CASSPTVMNTEAFF
DNA: TGTGCCAGCAGCCCGACAGTAATGAACACTGAAGCTTTCTTT
length: 14
J: TRBJ1-1
size: .
D: .
V: TRBV7-2

CDR3: CASSPGTSGSSYNEQFF
DNA: TGTGCCAGCTCACCCGGGACTAGCGGTAGCTCCTACAATGAGCAGTTCTTC
length: 17
J: TRBJ2-1
size: .
D: TRBD2
V: TRBV18

CDR3: CASSVVGSGGNNEQFF
DNA: TGTGCCAGCAGCGTAGTTGGTAGCGGGGGGAACAATGAGCAGTTCTTC
length: 16
J: TRBJ2-1
size: .
D: TRBD2
V: TRBV9

CDR3: CASSQDRGLGEKLFF
DNA: TGCGCCAGCAGCCAAGACAGGGGGCTTGGAGAAAAACTGTTTTTT
length: 15
J: TRBJ1-4
size: .
D: TRBD1
V: TRBV4-3

CDR3: CSASDLAESTDTQYF
DNA: TGCAGTGCTAGTGACCTAGCGGAGAGCACAGATACGCAGTATTTT
length: 15
J: TRBJ2-3
size: .
D: TRBD2
V: TRBV20-1

CDR3: CATSVRQIDNQPQHF
DNA: TGTGCCACCAGCGTTCGACAAATTGACAATCAGCCCCAGCATTTT
length: 15
J: TRBJ1-5
size: .
D: .
V: TRBV15

CDR3: CASRGLAGGPNADTQYF
DNA: TGTGCCAGCAGGGGACTAGCGGGAGGGCCTAACGCAGATACGCAGTATTTT
length: 17
J: TRBJ2-3
size: .
D: TRBD2
V: TRBV2

CDR3: CASRPESYNSPLHF
DNA: TGTGCCAGCAGACCAGAATCCTATAATTCACCCCTCCACTTT
length: 14
J: TRBJ1-6
size: once
D: .
V: TRBV6-5

CDR3: CASSNPGSTEAFF
DNA: TGTGCCAGTAGTAATCCGGGTAGCACTGAAGCTTTCTTT
length: 13
J: TRBJ1-1
size: .
D: .
V: TRBV19

CDR3: CASSLYRPLNTEAFF
DNA: TGTGCCAGCAGTTTGTACAGGCCTCTGAACACTGAAGCTTTCTTT
length: 15
J: TRBJ1-1
size: .
D: .
V: TRBV27

CDR3: CASSLLPGGSYNEQFF
DNA: TGCGCCAGCAGCTTGTTACCGGGGGGATCATACAATGAGCAGTTCTTC
length: 16
J: TRBJ2-1
size: .
D: TRBD2
V: TRBV5-1

CDR3: CASSARLAGGANEQFF
DNA: TGTGCCAGCAGTGCGAGACTAGCGGGAGGGGCGAATGAGCAGTTCTTC
length: 16
J: TRBJ2-1
size: once
D: TRBD2
V: TRBV27

CDR3: CASSENPGLADTQYF
DNA: TGTGCCAGCAGTGAGAATCCCGGCTTAGCGGATACGCAGTATTTT
length: 15
J: TRBJ2-3
size: .
D: .
V: TRBV6-1

CDR3: CATSRVGGGSGYTF
DNA: TGTGCCACCAGCAGAGTAGGGGGCGGCTCTGGCTACACCTTC
length: 14
J: TRBJ1-2
size: .
D: TRBD1
V: TRBV15

CDR3: CASSLSGGTFYEQYF
DNA: TGTGCCAGCAGCTTATCTGGCGGAACTTTCTACGAGCAGTACTTC
length: 15
J: TRBJ2-7
size: .
D: .
V: TRBV7-2

CDR3: CASSPRVVETQYF
DNA: TGCGCCAGCAGCCCTCGGGTTGTAGAGACCCAGTACTTC
length: 13
J: TRBJ2-5
size: .
D: .
V: TRBV4-1

CDR3: CASEIAGGETGELFF
DNA: TGTGCCAGCGAGATAGCGGGAGGGGAAACCGGGGAGCTGTTTTTT
length: 15
J: TRBJ2-2
size: .
D: TRBD2
V: TRBV19

CDR3: CASSSDSNTIYF
DNA: TGTGCCAGCAGTTCGGACAGCAACACCATATATTTT
length: 12
J: TRBJ1-3
size: .
D: .
V: TRBV27

CDR3: CASSSPVGGGDEQFF
DNA: TGTGCCAGCAGCTCCCCAGTGGGAGGGGGGGATGAGCAGTTCTTC
length: 15
J: TRBJ2-1
size: .
D: .
V: TRBV9

CDR3: CASSPPSGTGEGYTF
DNA: TGTGCCAGCTCACCACCATCCGGGACAGGGGAAGGCTACACCTTC
length: 15
J: TRBJ1-2
size: .
D: TRBD1
V: TRBV18

CDR3: CASSFGVETQYF
DNA: TGTGCCAGCAGCTTCGGGGTAGAGACCCAGTACTTC
length: 12
J: TRBJ2-5
size: once
D: .
V: TRBV5-4

CDR3: CSASRDRLGSPLHF
DNA: TGCAGTGCTAGTCGTGACAGGCTGGGGTCACCCCTCCACTTT
length: 14
J: TRBJ1-6
size: .
D: .
V: TRBV20-1

CDR3: CASSLTTGDNSPLHF
DNA: TGTGCCAGCAGCTTAACGACAGGGGATAATTCACCCCTCCACTTT
length: 15
J: TRBJ1-6
size: .
D: TRBD1
V: TRBV7-3

CDR3: CASSIAGYYNEQFF
DNA: TGTGCCAGCAGTATAGCGGGATATTACAATGAGCAGTTCTTC
length: 14
J: TRBJ2-1
size: few
D: TRBD2
V: TRBV11-1

CDR3: CASSLLPGTKQETQYF
DNA: TGTGCCAGTAGTCTACTACCGGGGACTAAACAAGAGACCCAGTACTTC
length: 16
J: TRBJ2-5
size: .
D: TRBD2
V: TRBV19

CDR3: CASTRLASQYF
DNA: TGTGCCAGCACTAGACTAGCGTCGCAGTATTTT
length: 11
J: TRBJ2-3
size: .
D: TRBD2
V: TRBV6-5

CDR3: CASSLLKLGTGGSSPLHF
DNA: TGTGCCAGCAGCTTACTTAAACTCGGGACAGGGGGCTCTTCACCCCTCCACTTT
length: 18
J: TRBJ1-6
size: .
D: TRBD1
V: TRBV7-9

CDR3: CASSDQGSPTEAFF
DNA: TGTGCCAGCTCCGACCAGGGCAGCCCGACTGAAGCTTTCTTT
length: 14
J: TRBJ1-1
size: .
D: .
V: TRBV18